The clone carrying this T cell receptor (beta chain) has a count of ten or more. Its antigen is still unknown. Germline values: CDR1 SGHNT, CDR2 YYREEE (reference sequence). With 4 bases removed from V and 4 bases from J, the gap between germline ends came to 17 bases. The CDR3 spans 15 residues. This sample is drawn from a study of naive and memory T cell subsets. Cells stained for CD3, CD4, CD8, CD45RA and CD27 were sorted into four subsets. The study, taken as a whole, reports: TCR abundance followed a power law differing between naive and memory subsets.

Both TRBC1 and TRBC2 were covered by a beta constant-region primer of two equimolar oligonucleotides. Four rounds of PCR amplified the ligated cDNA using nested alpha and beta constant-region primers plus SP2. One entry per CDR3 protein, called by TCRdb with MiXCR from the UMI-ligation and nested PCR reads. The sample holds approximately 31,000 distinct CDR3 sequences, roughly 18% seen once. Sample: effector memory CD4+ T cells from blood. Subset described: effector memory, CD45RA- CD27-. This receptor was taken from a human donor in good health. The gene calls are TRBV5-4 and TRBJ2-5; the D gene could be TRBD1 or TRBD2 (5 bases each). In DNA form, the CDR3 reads TGTGCCAGCAGCCCCCAAGAAGGGACGAGAGAGACCCAGTACTTC. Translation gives CASSPQEGTRETQYF.